These 22 T cell receptor beta chains share one sample of origin, sequenced in a study of blood T cell repertoires in COVID-19. The table came from immunoSEQ multiplex PCR; TCRdb's copy has only in-frame clones and leaves some out. The sample gives 200,000 to 300,000 clones, 85% to 90% of which show up once; more than 6.5% is in the top ten. The sample consisted of peripheral blood. These TCRs come from a woman between 70 and 85 years old with active or convalescent COVID-19.

The V call is TRBV4-3, the J call TRBJ2-5; TRBD1 is a possible D gene (5 bases). The V gene lost 2 bases and the J gene lost 2 bases, with 15 bases spanning the gap. The CDR3 loop spans 16 amino acids. CDR1 and CDR2 from the germline V gene are LGHNA and YSLEER. The CDR3 DNA reads TGCGCCAGCAGCCAAAAAGGGGCAGGCCGACAAGAGACCCAGTACTTC. Protein product: CASSQKGAGRQETQYF.

For this clone: This sample includes further DNA sequences coding for the same CDR3. The gene calls are TRBV6-5 and TRBJ1-2, with 7 bases identical to TRBD1. The V gene's germline CDR1 is MNHEY and CDR2 SVGAGI. The V gene end was trimmed by 6 bases and the J gene end by 5 bases; junction bases not matched to a gene: 0. The CDR3 is 11 residues long. The DNA for the CDR3 is TGTGCCAGCAGACAGGGGTATGGCTACACCTTC. It translates to CASRQGYGYTF.

The genes are TRBV2 and TRBJ2-7, with 7 bases matching TRBD1. This CDR3 is built from 15 residues. CDR1 and CDR2 from the germline V gene are SNHLY and FYNNEI. J was trimmed by 2 bases and V by 8 bases; bases with no gene match: 12. In nucleotides, the CDR3 is TGTGCCAGCCTGGAAGGGACAGTCCCCCCCTACGAGCAGTACTTC. It is translated as CASLEGTVPPYEQYF.

This clone showed up just once. This rearrangement joins TRBV18 to TRBJ1-3; no clear D gene. V lost 5 bases and J 4 bases, leaving 12 bases between the germline ends. Germline V gene lookup returns CDR1 KGHSH and CDR2 LQKENI. There are 14 residues in the CDR3. In DNA, the CDR3 is TGTGCCAGCTCAATGGGAGGCCGGGGAAACACCATATATTTT. Amino acid sequence: CASSMGGRGNTIYF.

This chain connects TRBV19 to TRBJ2-7; 7 bases match TRBD1. CDR1 and CDR2 from the germline V gene are LNHDA and SQIVND (reference sequence). V lost 1 base to trimming and J lost 3 bases; unmatched junction nucleotides: 0. CDR3 length: 13 amino acids. CDR3 nucleotides: TGTGCCAGTAGTATAGCAGGGGGCTACGAGCAGTACTTC. Translation gives CASSIAGGYEQYF. The whole variable domain, remainder taken from reference TRBV19 and TRBJ2-7, is DGGITQSPKYLFRKEGQNVTLSCEQNLNHDAMYWYRQDPGQGLRLIYYSQIVNDFQKGDIAEGYSVSREKKESFPLTVTSAQKNPTAFYLCASSIAGGYEQYFGPGTRLTVT.

The gene calls are TRBV7-9 and TRBJ2-5, with a weak D call TRBD2 (6 bases). This CDR3 has 16 amino acids. Germline CDR1 is SEHNR and CDR2 is FQNEAQ (reference sequence). The V and J ends lost 3 bases and 5 bases respectively, with 19 bases between them. As DNA, the CDR3 is TGTGCCAGCAGCTTCCGCACTCGGAGGGCCTGGGAGACCCAGTACTTC. It codes for CASSFRTRRAWETQYF.

This chain joins TRBV6-4 and TRBJ1-1; D might be TRBD1 (6 bases). The germline V gene encodes CDR1 MRHNA and CDR2 SNTAGT. V was trimmed by 6 bases and J by 4 bases, leaving 15 bases between them. The length of the CDR3 is 14 residues. The CDR3 bases are TGTGCCAGCAGCCCGGAGGGGGAGGGCACTGAAGCTTTCTTT. Its protein is CASSPEGEGTEAFF.

The chain carries TRBV19 and TRBJ1-5; 8 positions match TRBD1. Trimming removed 3 bases from V and 8 bases from J; junction bases left unmatched: 21. Germline V gene data show CDR1 as LNHDA and CDR2 as SQIVND (reference sequence). The CDR3 sequence is 19 residues long. The CDR3 coding sequence is TGTGCCAGTAGTATCGACCCAGGGGGCCGATCTAGAGCTCGGAAGCCCCAGCATTTT. Its protein product is CASSIDPGGRSRARKPQHF.

The rearrangement links TRBV2 to TRBJ1-5, with 12 bases aligning to TRBD1. V gave up 9 bases and J gave up 1 base; unmatched junction bases: 7. This CDR3 is 16 amino acids long. The germline V gene encodes CDR1 SNHLY and CDR2 FYNNEI. The CDR3 coding sequence is TGTGCCAGTGGGGGACAGGGGGCGCGAAGCAATCAGCCCCAGCATTTT. It codes for CASGGQGARSNQPQHF.

The chain joins TRBV3-1 (or the pseudogene TRBV3-2) to TRBJ2-1; the match to TRBD1 covers 7 bases. Per the germline V gene, CDR1 is LGHDT and CDR2 is YNNKEL (reference sequence). The CDR3 is 14 amino acids. Trimming removed 0 bases from V and 6 bases from J; junction bases left unmatched: 2. The CDR3 here is CASSQDHRGNEQFF. Written as DNA, the CDR3 is TGTGCCAGCAGCCAAGATCACAGGGGCAATGAGCAGTTCTTC.

To note about this clone: A junction boundary mismatches the germline segment, possibly from a read error. The V gene is TRBV3-1 (or the pseudogene TRBV3-2), the J gene TRBJ2-5; TRBD2 might be the D (7 bases). Per germline, CDR1 LGHDT and CDR2 YNNKEL (reference sequence). This CDR3 is built from 16 residues. The CDR3 spells CATSPGGRGRQETRYF. Here the CDR3 DNA reads TGTGCCACCTCCCCGGGGGGCCGCGGACGACAAGAGACCCGGTACTTC.

The V gene is TRBV2, the J gene TRBJ2-7, with D perhaps TRBD2 (6 bases). The CDR3 sequence is 13 residues long. With 5 bases removed from V and 5 bases from J, the gap between germline ends came to 13 bases. From germline, CDR1 is SNHLY and CDR2 FYNNEI. The CDR3: CASSPGTLNEQYF. CDR3 DNA sequence: TGTGCCAGCAGTCCCGGGACTCTTAACGAGCAGTACTTC. Complete variable domain (other parts from reference TRBV2 and TRBJ2-7): EPEVTQTPSHQVTQMGQEVILRCVPISNHLYFYWYRQILGQKVEFLVSFYNNEISEKSEIFDDQFSVERPDGSNFTLKIRSTKLEDSAMYFCASSPGTLNEQYFGPGTRLTVT.

The V gene is TRBV10-1, the J gene TRBJ1-2; D is uncertain. This CDR3 spans 14 amino acids. Deletions cut 0 bases from V and 6 bases from J, with 11 bases between. Per the germline V gene, CDR1 is WNHNN and CDR2 is SYGVQD (reference sequence). CDR3 region: CASSESISPDGYTF. The CDR3 nucleotides are TGCGCCAGCAGTGAGTCGATTTCCCCGGATGGCTACACCTTC.

The chain combines TRBV5-1 with TRBJ1-2; D remains unclear. The CDR3 has 13 amino acids. Trimming left V 5 bases short and J 3 bases short, with 11 bases between. Germline values: CDR1 SGHRS, CDR2 YFSETQ. For the CDR3, the DNA is TGCGCCAGCAGTAGGAGGACGGACTATGGCTACACCTTC. It translates to CASSRRTDYGYTF.

The chain joins TRBV4-3 to TRBJ2-2, with 7 bases identical to TRBD1. Germline CDR1 LGHNA, CDR2 YSLEER. CDR3 length equals 15 residues. V was clipped by 2 bases and J by 7 bases; unmatched bases: 7. CDR3 in DNA: TGCGCCAGCAGCCAAATATTAGGGGGCAACGGGGAGCTGTTTTTT. Its protein is CASSQILGGNGELFF.

The gene calls are TRBV7-9 and TRBJ2-5; 12 bases map to TRBD2. V gave up 5 bases and J gave up 5 bases; unmatched junction bases: 9. The CDR3 extends over 16 amino acids. Germline-derived CDR1 and CDR2 are SEHNR and FQNEAQ (reference sequence). The CDR3 sequence is CASSPILAGGHETQYF. The CDR3 DNA sequence: TGTGCCAGCAGCCCTATCCTAGCGGGGGGGCACGAGACCCAGTACTTC.

This clone has only one observation. V usage is TRBV4-1 and J usage is TRBJ2-5, with 9 nucleotides matching TRBD2. The ends lost 1 base at V and 1 base at J; junction bases unmatched: 10. CDR3 size: 18 residues. Germline assignment: CDR1 MGHRA and CDR2 YSYEKL. CDR3 protein: CASSQAFLTSGFQETQYF. The CDR3 nucleotides are TGCGCCAGCAGCCAAGCCTTTTTAACTAGCGGGTTCCAAGAGACCCAGTACTTC.

This sequence joins TRBV7-2 and TRBJ2-1; 7 nucleotides align to TRBD2. This CDR3 region has 16 residues. The germline V gene has CDR1 SGHTA and CDR2 FQGNSA. After removal of 5 bases from V and 0 bases from J, the junction contained 7 bases not matched to a gene. CDR3 loop: CASSPLAVGSYNEQFF. In DNA form, the CDR3 reads TGTGCCAGCAGCCCCCTAGCGGTAGGCTCCTACAATGAGCAGTTCTTC.

The V gene is TRBV12-5, the J gene TRBJ1-1, with D perhaps TRBD1 (5 bases). V was cut by 3 bases and J by 7 bases, with 9 bases left in between. The germline V gene has CDR1 LGHNT and CDR2 FRNRAP. The CDR3 consists of 12 residues. The CDR3 protein is CASGFSQGEAFF. DNA for the CDR3: TGTGCTAGTGGTTTTTCTCAGGGTGAAGCTTTCTTT.

The chain recombines TRBV6-6 with TRBJ1-2, with unresolved D. V lost 6 bases, J lost 5 bases, and 13 bases lay in between. This CDR3 region has 13 residues. CDR1 and CDR2 (germline): MNHNY, SVGAGI (reference sequence). This CDR3 reads CASREDGLYGYTF. CDR3 coding DNA: TGTGCCAGCAGAGAAGACGGACTATATGGCTACACCTTC.

The rearrangement joins TRBV21-1 to TRBJ2-2; TRBD2 is the table's D call and was not checked against the DNA. TRBV21-1 constitutes a pseudogene. There are 17 residues in the CDR3. The CDR3 spells CASSPFIGGTWAGELFF. In DNA form, the CDR3 reads TGTGCCAGCAGCCCCTTCATTGGGGGGACCTGGGCCGGGGAGCTGTTTTTT.

The chain couples TRBV6-5 to TRBJ1-2, with TRBD1 matching 10 bases. The germline CDR1 and CDR2 sequences are MNHEY and SVGAGI. This CDR3 region has 16 residues. J lost 4 bases, V lost 3 bases, and 8 bases had no gene match. CDR3 residues: CASSYLRGQGTYGYTF. The CDR3 DNA follows: TGTGCCAGCAGTTATCTGAGGGGACAGGGGACCTATGGCTACACCTTC.